This record looks at one T cell receptor (beta chain) sequence and its context. An end of the junction does not agree with germline; a read error may underlie this. The germline V gene has CDR1 KGHDR and CDR2 SFDVKD. This CDR3 contains 14 residues. Amplification targeted TCR beta CDR3 regions from RNA transcripts. HTBI primers were employed in a first-round RT-PCR of the TCR CDR3. TCRdb re-derived calls from the multiplex PCR reads in MiXCR, one entry per CDR3 protein. The top ten hold roughly 26% of the sample, which has roughly 96,000 distinct CDR3 sequences, roughly 49% seen once. The sample originates from a study of T cells in Graves' hyperthyroidism and ophthalmopathy.

Specimen: blood. The chain uses TRBV24-1 and TRBJ2-2, with D possibly being TRBD1 (6 bases). The source is a woman aged 35 to 49 with Graves' hyperthyroidism. DNA for the CDR3: TGTGTCACCAGTTTTACAGGGCTCGCCGGGGAGCTGTTTTTT. Its protein product is CVTSFTGLAGELFF.